This T cell receptor beta chain was obtained from a study of CD8+ T cells in alopecia areata. CDR1 is SGHDT, CDR2 YYEEEE, per germline. The CDR3 consists of 16 residues. After removal of 4 bases from V and 2 bases from J, the junction contained 5 bases not matched to a gene. Concerning this clone: Its antigen is undetermined.

General study results and limits: Scalp sample data also include resident alphabeta T cells from normal skin.

Following extraction, RNA underwent reverse transcription to cDNA, which served as the sequencing template. Here immunoSEQ multiplex PCR was the method, and the copy in TCRdb shows in-frame clones only, minus some. The table records about 150,000 clones, about 87% of them present only once. The V gene is TRBV5-6, the J gene TRBJ2-1; 11 nucleotides align to TRBD2. The input for sequencing was CD8+ T cells sorted from blood, taken at week 0. This clonotype was obtained from a human donor with alopecia areata. As DNA, the CDR3 is TGTGCCAGCAGCCTTAGCGGGGGGGATACCTACAATGAGCAGTTCTTC. Translating gives CASSLSGGDTYNEQFF. The full variable domain, its missing parts supplied by reference TRBV5-6 and TRBJ2-1, is DAGVTQSPTHLIKTRGQQVTLRCSPKSGHDTVSWYQQALGQGPQFIFQYYEEEERQRGNFPDRFSGHQFPNYSSELNVNALLLGDSALYLCASSLSGGDTYNEQFFGPGTRLTVL.